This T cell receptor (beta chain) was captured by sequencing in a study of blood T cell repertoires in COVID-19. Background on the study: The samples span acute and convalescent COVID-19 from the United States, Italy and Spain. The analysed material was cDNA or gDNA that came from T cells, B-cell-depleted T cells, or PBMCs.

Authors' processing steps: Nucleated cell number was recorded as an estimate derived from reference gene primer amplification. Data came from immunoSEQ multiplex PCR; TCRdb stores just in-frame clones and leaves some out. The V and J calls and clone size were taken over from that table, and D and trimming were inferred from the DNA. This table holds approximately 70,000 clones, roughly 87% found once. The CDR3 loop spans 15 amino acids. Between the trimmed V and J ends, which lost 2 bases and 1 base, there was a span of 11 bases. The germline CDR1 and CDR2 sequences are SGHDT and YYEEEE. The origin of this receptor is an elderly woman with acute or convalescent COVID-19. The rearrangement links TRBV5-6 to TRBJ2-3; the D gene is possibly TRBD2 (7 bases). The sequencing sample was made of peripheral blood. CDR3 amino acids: CASSFGGRGTDTQYF. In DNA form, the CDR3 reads TGTGCCAGCAGCTTCGGGGGGCGCGGCACAGATACGCAGTATTTT.